These 3 T cell receptor beta chains originate from one sample sequenced in a study of cytomegalovirus exposure and HLA in healthy donors. The PCR employed 60 Vbeta primers together with 13 Jbeta primers. Assay used: immunoSEQ multiplex PCR; TCRdb lists only in-frame clones, some missing. Among around 130,000 clones listed, around 70% were seen once. The sequenced sample consisted of PBMCs. Receptors were obtained from a woman aged 60-70 years in good health and CMV-seropositive.

V usage is TRBV21-1 and J usage is TRBJ1-5; the D call TRBD1 from the table was never checked on the DNA. TRBV21-1 is annotated as a pseudogene. This CDR3 is built from 14 residues. The CDR3 sequence is CASRGGTGGQPQHF. DNA of the CDR3: TGTGCCAGCAGAGGTGGGACAGGCGGTCAGCCCCAGCATTTT.

This clone showed up just a few times. The J gene is TRBJ1-1, the V gene TRBV29-1, with D possibly being TRBD1 (6 bases). V was shortened by 6 bases and J by 10 bases, with 27 bases between the two germline ends. The CDR3 has 15 residues. In germline, CDR1 is SQVTM, CDR2 ANQGSEA. CDR3 DNA sequence: TGCAGCGTGATTCTCGGGGGGTACAGGGCTCGAGGAGCTTTCTTT. It translates to CSVILGGYRARGAFF.

The rearrangement joins TRBV14 to TRBJ2-1; the match to TRBD1 covers 8 bases. Germline trimming cut 4 bases from V and 9 bases from J; bases unmatched to any gene: 14. CDR1 and CDR2 (germline): SGHDN, FVKESK. The CDR3 has 16 residues. The CDR3 loop reads CASSPRQGLSSSEQFF. CDR3 nucleotide sequence: TGTGCCAGCAGCCCCCGACAGGGGCTATCTAGTTCTGAGCAGTTCTTC.